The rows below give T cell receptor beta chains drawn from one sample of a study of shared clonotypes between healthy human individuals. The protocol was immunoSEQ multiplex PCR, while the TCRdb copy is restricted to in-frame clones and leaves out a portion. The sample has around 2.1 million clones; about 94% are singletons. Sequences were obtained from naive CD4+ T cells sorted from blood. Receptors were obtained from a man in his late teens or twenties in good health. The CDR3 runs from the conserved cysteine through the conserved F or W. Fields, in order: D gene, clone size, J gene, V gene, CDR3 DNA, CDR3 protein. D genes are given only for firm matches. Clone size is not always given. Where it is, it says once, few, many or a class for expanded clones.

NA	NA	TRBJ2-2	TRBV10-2	TGCGCCAGTTTGTGGGACGAGAGAACCGGGGAGCTGTTTTTT	CASLWDERTGELFF
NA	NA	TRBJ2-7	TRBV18	TGTGCCAGCTCCCCCGGGCTGCAACGGGTCTACGAGCAGTACTTC	CASSPGLQRVYEQYF
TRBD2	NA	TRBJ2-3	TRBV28	TGTGCCAGCAGCCGACGGACAGCGGGGGGCACAGATACGCAGTATTTT	CASSRRTAGGTDTQYF
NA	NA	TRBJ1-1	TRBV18	TGTGCCAGCTCACTGACGCATACCACTGAAGCTTTCTTT	CASSLTHTTEAFF
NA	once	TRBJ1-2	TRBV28	TGTGCCAGCGGACAGTTTTATGGCTACACCTTC	CASGQFYGYTF
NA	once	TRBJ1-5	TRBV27	TGTGCCAGCAGTCCCTTACTCGGGGCTCAAAGCAATCAGCCCCAGCATTTT	CASSPLLGAQSNQPQHF
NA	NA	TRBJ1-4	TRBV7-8	TGTGCCAGCAGCCGTCGCTTGGGAGGAGAAAAACTGTTTTTT	CASSRRLGGEKLFF
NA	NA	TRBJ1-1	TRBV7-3	TGTGCCAGCAGCTTAACGATGGGGGCTGAAGCTTTCTTT	CASSLTMGAEAFF
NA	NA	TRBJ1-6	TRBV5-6	TGTGCCAGCAGCCGGGCAGGGGACCATTCACCCCTCCACTTT	CASSRAGDHSPLHF
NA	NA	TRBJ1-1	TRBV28	TGTGCCAGCAGTTTCCCTAGTTTACCAGGTAAAGCTTTCTTT	CASSFPSLPGKAFF
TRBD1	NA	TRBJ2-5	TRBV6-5	TGTGCCAGTGGACAGGGAAAGACCCAGTACTTC	CASGQGKTQYF
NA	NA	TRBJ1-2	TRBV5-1	TGCGCCAGCAGAGTGGGTGGCGGCAATACTAACTATGGCTACACCTTC	CASRVGGGNTNYGYTF
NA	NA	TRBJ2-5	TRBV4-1	TGCGCCAGCAGCCAAGAGGGCAGGGGGAGGGAGACCCAGTACTTC	CASSQEGRGRETQYF
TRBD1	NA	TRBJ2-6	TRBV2	TGTGCCAGCAGTGAGGGGACAGGGGTCGTCTCTGGGGCCAACGTCCTGACTTTC	CASSEGTGVVSGANVLTF
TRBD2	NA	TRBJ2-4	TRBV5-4	TGTGCCAGCAGCTTGGGGCTAGCGGGGGGTGCCAAAAACATTCAGTACTTC	CASSLGLAGGAKNIQYF
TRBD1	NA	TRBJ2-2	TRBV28	TGTGCCGCAAATACCAGGGGGCCCGGGGAGCTGTTTTTT	CAANTRGPGELFF
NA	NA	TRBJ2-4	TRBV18	TGTGCCAGACGAGGGGATGTGGGCATTCAGTACTTC	CARRGDVGIQYF
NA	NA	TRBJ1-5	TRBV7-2	TGTGCCAGCAGCTTAGATCTCAATCAGCCCCAGCATTTT	CASSLDLNQPQHF
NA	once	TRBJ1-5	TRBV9	TGTGCCAGCAGCGTAGTCGACAGCGGCCAGCCCCAGCATTTT	CASSVVDSGQPQHF
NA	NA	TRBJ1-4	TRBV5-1	TGCGTCAGCAGCTTGGGATCCTCGGGGGCGGGTGAAAAACTGTTTTTT	CVSSLGSSGAGEKLFF
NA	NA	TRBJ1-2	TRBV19	TGTGCCAGTAGTCTCAGGGTGAGCTATGGCTACACCTTC	CASSLRVSYGYTF
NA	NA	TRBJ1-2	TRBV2	TGTGCCAGCAGTACTCAGGGGCCCACCTATGGCTACACCTTC	CASSTQGPTYGYTF
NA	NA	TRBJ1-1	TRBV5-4	TGTGCCAGCAGCTTGCCTACAGGGAGGAACACTGAAGCTTTCTTT	CASSLPTGRNTEAFF
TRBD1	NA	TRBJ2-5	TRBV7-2	TGTGCCAGCAGCTTAGCGGGACAGCAAGAGACCCAGTACTTC	CASSLAGQQETQYF
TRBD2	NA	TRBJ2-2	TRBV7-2	TGTCGCCGTCGGCGGGAGTTAACGGGGGAGCTGTTTTTT	CRRRRELTGELFF
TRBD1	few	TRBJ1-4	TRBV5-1	TGCGCCAGCAGCTCGACAGGGGGCACTAATGAAAAACTGTTTTTT	CASSSTGGTNEKLFF
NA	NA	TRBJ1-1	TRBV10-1	TGCGCCAGCAGTGGTGGGGCGAAGAACACTGAAGCTTTCTTT	CASSGGAKNTEAFF
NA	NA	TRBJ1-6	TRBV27	TGTGCCAGCACCCCGGACAGAGGGAATTCACCCCTCCACTTT	CASTPDRGNSPLHF
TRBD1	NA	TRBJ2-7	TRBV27	TGTGCCAGCAGTTTTCAGGGGGTTGATTACGAGCAGTACTTC	CASSFQGVDYEQYF
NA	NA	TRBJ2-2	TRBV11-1	TGTGCCAGCAGCTTAGGGATAAGCACCGGGGAGCTGTTTTTT	CASSLGISTGELFF
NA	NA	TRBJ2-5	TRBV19	TGTGCCAGTAGTAGACAGCAAGAGACCCAGTACTTC	CASSRQQETQYF
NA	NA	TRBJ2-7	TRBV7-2	TGTGCCAGCAGCTTTACAGGGACATACTCCTACGAGCAGTACTTC	CASSFTGTYSYEQYF